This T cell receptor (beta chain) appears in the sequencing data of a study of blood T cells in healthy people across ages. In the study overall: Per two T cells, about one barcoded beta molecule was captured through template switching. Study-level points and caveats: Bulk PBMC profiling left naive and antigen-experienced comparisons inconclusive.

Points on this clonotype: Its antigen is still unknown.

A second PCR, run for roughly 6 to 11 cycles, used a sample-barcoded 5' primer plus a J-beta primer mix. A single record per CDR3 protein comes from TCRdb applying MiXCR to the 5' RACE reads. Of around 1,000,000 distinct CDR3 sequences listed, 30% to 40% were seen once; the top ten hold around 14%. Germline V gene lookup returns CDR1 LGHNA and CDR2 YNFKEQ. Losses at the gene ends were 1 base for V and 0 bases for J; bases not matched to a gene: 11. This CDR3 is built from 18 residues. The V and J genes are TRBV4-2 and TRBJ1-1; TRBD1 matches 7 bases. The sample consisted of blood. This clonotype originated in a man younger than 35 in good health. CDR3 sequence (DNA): TGTGCCAGCAGCCAAGGACTAGACAGGGAGGGACTGAACACTGAAGCTTTCTTT. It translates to CASSQGLDREGLNTEAFF.